These 13 T cell receptor beta chains were sequenced from one sample in a study of blood T cells in healthy people across ages (dated by TCRdb to 2014 to 2015). The method was 5' RACE. This sample was sequenced with an Illumina HiSeq 2500. A second 7 to 11 cycle PCR used a sample-barcoded 5' primer and a J-beta primer mix. TCRdb handled the public reads itself, with Q25 trimming in fastp and clone calling in MiXCR, and kept productive beta chains. CDR3 protein sequences are deduplicated, and each keeps its most common genes and DNA. This sample is represented by 1 million to 1.2 million distinct CDR3 sequences; 30% to 40% of them were singletons. Around 12% of the sample belongs to the ten largest clones. Sequencing used blood. Receptors originate from a man between 18 and 35 years old in good health.

Here the CDR3 reads CASSQDPGWTSGGAGTDTQYF. As DNA, the CDR3 is TGCGCCAGCAGCCAAGACCCAGGGTGGACTAGCGGGGGGGCAGGCACAGATACGCAGTATTTT. V gene TRBV4-3 combines with J gene TRBJ2-3; 15 positions match TRBD2. V was pared by 0 bases and J by 1 base, with 11 bases of the junction left unmatched. Germline V CDR1 and CDR2: LGHNA, YSLEER. CDR3 length: 21 amino acids.

V and J are TRBV27 and TRBJ2-1, with a possible D match to TRBD2 (5 bases). The germline V and J ends were trimmed by 5 bases and 7 bases, with 15 bases remaining between them. CDR3 size: 14 residues. Germline values: CDR1 MNHEY, CDR2 SMNVEV (reference sequence). The CDR3 nucleotides read TGTGCCAGCAGTCCCCGGCGGGCGTCGAATGAGCAGTTCTTC. Translated, it gives CASSPRRASNEQFF.

The V gene is TRBV12-3 or TRBV12-4, the J gene TRBJ1-2; TRBD1 matches 7 bases. The V gene end was trimmed by 6 bases and the J gene end by 7 bases; junction bases not matched to a gene: 11. This CDR3 has 14 amino acids. The CDR3 is CASSRGTAGGGYTF. CDR3 in DNA: TGTGCCAGCAGCCGAGGGACCGCAGGGGGTGGCTACACCTTC.

This clonotype was observed a few times. The rearrangement joins TRBV7-2 to TRBJ1-2; possible D gene TRBD1, 6 bases. This CDR3 is 13 amino acids long. Germline-derived CDR1 and CDR2 are SGHTA and FQGNSA. V lost 4 bases and J lost 5, with 11 bases in between. CDR3 protein: CASSSVQGYGYTF. The DNA of the CDR3 is TGTGCCAGCAGCTCAGTACAGGGTTATGGCTACACCTTC.

This clonotype has a handful of counts. The rearrangement joins TRBV15 to TRBJ2-7; D gene ambiguous. V gave up 1 base and J gave up 1 base, with 14 bases separating them. The V gene's germline CDR1 is LNHNV and CDR2 YYDKDF (reference sequence). This CDR3 has 16 residues. This CDR3 is CATSRALGRNSYEQYF. DNA for the CDR3: TGTGCCACCAGCAGAGCACTCGGACGGAATTCCTACGAGCAGTACTTC. Combining the CDR3 with reference TRBV15 and TRBJ2-7 gives the whole variable domain DAMVIQNPRYQVTQFGKPVTLSCSQTLNHNVMYWYQQKSSQAPKLLFHYYDKDFNNEADTPDNFQSRRPNTSFCFLDIRSPGLGDTAMYLCATSRALGRNSYEQYFGPGTRLTVT.

This clonotype was seen only a few times. The gene calls are TRBV2 and TRBJ1-5; TRBD1 matches at 7 bases. The J segment lost 5 bases and the V segment lost 5 bases, leaving 21 bases of the junction unmatched. This CDR3 contains 19 residues. The germline CDR1 and CDR2 sequences are SNHLY and FYNNEI. This CDR3 reads CASSLNPGQTITPDQPQHF. As DNA, the CDR3 is TGTGCCAGCAGTCTCAACCCGGGACAGACCATAACGCCGGATCAGCCCCAGCATTTT.

This clonotype was observed at least ten times. This chain links TRBV7-9 with TRBJ2-3, with TRBD1 identical over 7 bases. CDR3 length: 15 residues. Germline trimming cut 1 base from V and 2 bases from J; bases unmatched to any gene: 3. Germline V lookup: CDR1 SEHNR, CDR2 FQNEAQ (reference sequence). The CDR3 here is CASSLDGQDTDTQYF. The CDR3 DNA reads TGTGCCAGCAGCTTAGACGGACAGGACACAGATACGCAGTATTTT.

The sample holds many counts of this clonotype. The chain carries TRBV20-1 and TRBJ2-1, with D possibly matching TRBD2 (7 bases). Germline V gives CDR1 DFQATT, CDR2 SNEGSKA (reference sequence). V was pared by 6 bases and J by 4 bases, with 16 bases between. CDR3 length equals 14 residues. CDR3 amino acids: CSAHRGGHYNEQFF. Here the CDR3 DNA reads TGCAGTGCCCACCGCGGGGGACATTACAATGAGCAGTTCTTC.

There are a few counts of this clonotype. This rearrangement joins TRBV12-3 or TRBV12-4 to TRBJ2-7; maybe TRBD1 (5 bases). The V end lost 2 bases, the J end lost 3 bases, and 17 bases lay between the germline ends. This CDR3 has 16 residues. CDR3 protein: CASSLRSRATLYEQYF. For the CDR3, the DNA is TGTGCCAGCAGTTTACGGTCCAGGGCCACTCTCTACGAGCAGTACTTC.

CDR3 protein: CASSPHRDLNEKLFF. The CDR3 region has the DNA TGTGCCAGCAGCCCGCACAGGGACCTTAATGAAAAACTGTTTTTT. The rearrangement joins TRBV7-2 to TRBJ1-4, with D perhaps TRBD1 (6 bases). CDR1 SGHTA and CDR2 FQGNSA come from the germline V gene. Between the trimmed V and J ends, which lost 5 bases and 4 bases, there was a span of 14 bases. This CDR3 contains 15 residues.

The V call is TRBV18, the J call TRBJ1-4; TRBD1 might be the D (5 bases). The germline gives CDR1 KGHSH, CDR2 LQKENI. This CDR3 comprises 14 residues. V was clipped by 6 bases and J by 6 bases, with 14 bases between them. CDR3 protein: CASSPGTVDEKLFF. CDR3 DNA: TGTGCCAGCTCGCCCGGGACGGTGGATGAAAAACTGTTTTTT.

The chain uses TRBV25-1 and TRBJ2-1; D might be TRBD1 (6 bases). Germline V lookup: CDR1 MGHDK, CDR2 SYGVNS. The CDR3 contains 14 residues. V was trimmed by 1 base and J by 6 bases, leaving 10 bases between them. In DNA form, the CDR3 reads TGTGCCAGCAGTGAATCCCTGGACAGCAATGAGCAGTTCTTC. Its protein product is CASSESLDSNEQFF.

This sequence joins TRBV4-3 and TRBJ2-2, with TRBD1 matching 7 bases. Germline V gene lookup returns CDR1 LGHNA and CDR2 YSLEER. The CDR3 extends over 16 amino acids. Losses at the gene ends were 6 bases for V and 0 bases for J; bases not matched to a gene: 7. CDR3 sequence: CASSAGTDANTGELFF. The CDR3 DNA follows: TGCGCCAGCAGTGCCGGGACAGACGCGAACACCGGGGAGCTGTTTTTT.